The clone carrying this T cell receptor beta chain was seen at least ten times. Time point meaning: newly diagnosed GD, antithyroid drugs for less than 3 months. Extracted PBMC RNA gave rise to the TCR library. From germline, CDR1 is SNHLY and CDR2 FYNNEI. V was trimmed by 6 bases and J by 3 bases, leaving 26 bases between them. The CDR3 covers 18 residues. These data come from a study of regulatory T cells in long-lasting Graves disease. Study details: Antithyroid drug intake by newly diagnosed Graves' patients had lasted under 3 months.

Assembly of TCR beta libraries relied on iRepertoire HTBI primers together with Arm-PCR of CDR3 regions. TCRdb re-derived calls from the multiplex PCR reads in MiXCR, one entry per CDR3 protein. Counted here are roughly 420,000 distinct CDR3 sequences, about 15% occurring once; the ten biggest clones make up approximately 17%. The sample was also reused in another study, on T cells in Graves' hyperthyroidism and ophthalmopathy.

Sample: peripheral blood mononuclear cells (PBMCs), taken at new diagnosis, from a patient treated with antithyroid drugs. This clonotype originated in a woman aged 50 to 60 with Graves disease. This chain connects TRBV2 to TRBJ2-5; tentative D call: TRBD1 (6 bases). In nucleotides, the CDR3 is TGTGCCAGCAGCGCAAGGGGTCGGACAGCAGGCAGAGAAGAGACCCAGTACTTC. Translating gives CASSARGRTAGREETQYF.